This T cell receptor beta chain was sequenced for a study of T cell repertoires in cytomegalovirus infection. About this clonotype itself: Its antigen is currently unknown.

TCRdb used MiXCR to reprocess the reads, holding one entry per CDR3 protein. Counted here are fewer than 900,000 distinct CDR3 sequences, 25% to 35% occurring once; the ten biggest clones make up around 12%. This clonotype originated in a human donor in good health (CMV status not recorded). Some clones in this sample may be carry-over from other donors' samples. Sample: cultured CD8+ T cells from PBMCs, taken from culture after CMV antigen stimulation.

CDR3 DNA sequence: TGCGCCAGCAGCCAAGGTACAGGGGAAGCGACTGAAGCTTTCTTT. It specifies CASSQGTGEATEAFF. The V call is TRBV4-3, the J call TRBJ1-1; 7 nucleotides line up with TRBD1. This CDR3 spans 15 amino acids. From germline, CDR1 is LGHNA and CDR2 YSLEER. J was trimmed by 5 bases and V by 1 base; bases with no gene match: 7.